These 25 T cell receptor beta chains originate from one sample sequenced in a study of cytomegalovirus exposure and HLA in healthy donors. Method: immunoSEQ multiplex PCR; TCRdb's copy keeps in-frame clones and lacks some. This table holds 260,000 or so clones, around 89% found once. The sample consisted of PBMCs. These receptors were collected from a woman aged 18-35 years in good health and CMV-seronegative.

The J gene is TRBJ2-1, the V gene TRBV2; D unresolved. Trimming removed 3 bases from V and 6 bases from J, with 6 bases in between. The CDR3 consists of 12 residues. Germline-derived CDR1 and CDR2 are SNHLY and FYNNEI. CDR3 residues: CASSELANEQFF. CDR3 DNA sequence: TGTGCCAGCAGTGAGTTAGCCAATGAGCAGTTCTTC.

The gene calls are TRBV28 and TRBJ2-7; tentatively, D is TRBD2 (5 bases). Deletions cut 3 bases from V and 0 bases from J, with 18 bases between. The CDR3 loop spans 17 amino acids. The V gene's germline CDR1 is MDHEN and CDR2 SYDVKM. The CDR3 sequence: CASSFRLALSSSYEQYF. The DNA of the CDR3 is TGTGCCAGCAGTTTCCGGCTAGCCCTATCGAGCTCCTACGAGCAGTACTTC.

V and J are TRBV6-5 and TRBJ2-3, with TRBD1 identical over 7 bases. V lost 8 bases, J lost 4 bases, and 6 bases stayed unmatched. Germline CDR1 and CDR2: MNHEY and SVGAGI. The CDR3 covers 13 residues. In DNA form, the CDR3 reads TGTGCCAGCGGGGACAGCCCCGCAGATACGCAGTATTTT. This gives the protein CASGDSPADTQYF.

In DNA, the CDR3 is TGTGCCAGCAGCTCTTATGGACAGGGCTCAAACATTCAGTACTTC. Residues: CASSSYGQGSNIQYF. The rearrangement joins TRBV13 to TRBJ2-4; 8 bases map to TRBD1. The V segment lost 4 bases and the J segment 6 bases; nucleotides outside the gene matches: 8. Germline CDR1 PRHDT, CDR2 FYEKMQ (reference sequence). The CDR3 sequence is 15 residues long.

V is TRBV5-4 and J is TRBJ1-1; perhaps TRBD1 as D (5 bases). The CDR3 covers 13 residues. V lost 0 bases and J 3 bases, leaving 6 bases between the germline ends. Germline V gene lookup returns CDR1 SGHNT and CDR2 YYREEE (reference sequence). CDR3 sequence (DNA): TGTGCCAGCAGCTTGGAGGGGCACACTGAAGCTTTCTTT. It is translated as CASSLEGHTEAFF. Looking up the rest from reference TRBV5-4 and TRBJ1-1 gives the full variable domain: ETGVTQSPTHLIKTRGQQVTLRCSSQSGHNTVSWYQQALGQGPQFIFQYYREEENGRGNFPPRFSGLQFPNYSSELNVNALELDDSALYLCASSLEGHTEAFFGQGTRLTVV.

As DNA, the CDR3 is TGCGCCAGCAGCCCGGGGACAGCAGCCTATGGCTACACCTTC. It specifies CASSPGTAAYGYTF. This chain connects TRBV5-1 to TRBJ1-2; 7 nucleotides match TRBD1. The CDR3 runs to 14 residues. Trimming took 4 bases from V and 4 from J; bases not matched to a gene: 7. Germline lookup yields CDR1 SGHRS and CDR2 YFSETQ.

The chain recombines TRBV18 with TRBJ1-2; possible D gene TRBD1, 5 bases. CDR3 size: 14 residues. Trimming cost V 5 bases and J 0 bases, with 10 bases left between them. The germline gives CDR1 KGHSH, CDR2 LQKENI. The CDR3 is CASSSDRANYGYTF. In nucleotides, the CDR3 is TGTGCCAGCTCATCAGACAGAGCTAACTATGGCTACACCTTC.

The chain recombines TRBV2 with TRBJ2-7; the D is unclear. The V and J ends lost 6 bases and 3 bases respectively, with 6 bases between them. This CDR3 has 11 amino acids. The germline V gene encodes CDR1 SNHLY and CDR2 FYNNEI. Here the CDR3 reads CASSVSYEQYF. DNA of the CDR3: TGTGCCAGCAGCGTTAGCTACGAGCAGTACTTC. Looking up the rest from reference TRBV2 and TRBJ2-7 gives the full variable domain: EPEVTQTPSHQVTQMGQEVILRCVPISNHLYFYWYRQILGQKVEFLVSFYNNEISEKSEIFDDQFSVERPDGSNFTLKIRSTKLEDSAMYFCASSVSYEQYFGPGTRLTVT.

The V and J genes are TRBV4-3 and TRBJ2-2; 11 bases are shared with TRBD2. V shed 5 bases, J shed 6 bases, and the junction held 5 bases outside the gene matches. CDR1 LGHNA and CDR2 YSLEER come from the germline V gene. This CDR3 is built from 15 residues. The CDR3 reads CASSSGLAVPGELFF. Here the CDR3 DNA reads TGCGCCAGCAGCTCGGGACTAGCGGTCCCCGGGGAGCTGTTTTTT.

The V gene is TRBV10-3, the J gene TRBJ2-7; the match to TRBD1 covers 7 bases. The V gene end was trimmed by 7 bases and the J gene end by 0 bases; junction bases not matched to a gene: 3. The CDR3 contains 13 residues. The germline V gene encodes CDR1 ENHRY and CDR2 SYGVKD. The CDR3 nucleotides read TGTGCCATCATGGGACAGAGCTCCTACGAGCAGTACTTC. The encoded protein is CAIMGQSSYEQYF.

The V and J genes are TRBV28 and TRBJ1-4, with 8 bases aligning to TRBD1. The ends lost 5 bases at V and 6 bases at J; junction bases unmatched: 8. CDR3 length equals 15 residues. Per germline, CDR1 MDHEN and CDR2 SYDVKM. DNA of the CDR3: TGTGCCAGCAGTCCCGACAGGGGAATTGATGAAAAACTGTTTTTT. Its translation: CASSPDRGIDEKLFF.

J is TRBJ2-1 and V is TRBV5-6; 7 positions match TRBD1. Germline V gene sequence: CDR1 SGHDT, CDR2 YYEEEE. The CDR3 runs 18 residues. V shed 4 bases and J 12 bases; nucleotides not matched to a gene: 25. The CDR3, as DNA: TGTGCCAGCAGCCCACCTATTCATTCCGGGACAGCGTGGGATGGGCAGTTCTTC. It encodes CASSPPIHSGTAWDGQFF.

The V call is TRBV19, the J call TRBJ1-1; no clear D. There are 12 residues in the CDR3. With 5 bases removed from V and 1 base from J, the gap between germline ends came to 5 bases. CDR1 is LNHDA and CDR2 is SQIVND in the germline V gene (reference sequence). In DNA, the CDR3 is TGTGCCAGTAGTCTCAGGAACACTGAAGCTTTCTTT. Its translation is CASSLRNTEAFF.

The genes are TRBV9 and TRBJ2-7; D gene uncertain. Germline CDR1 reads SGDLS; CDR2 reads YYNGEE. The CDR3 consists of 13 residues. Trimming cost V 3 bases and J 5 bases, with 12 bases left between them. The CDR3: CASSGREVDEQYF. CDR3 coding DNA: TGTGCCAGCAGCGGGAGAGAGGTTGACGAGCAGTACTTC.

The J gene is TRBJ2-3, the V gene TRBV7-3; 9 bases align to TRBD2. The CDR3 extends over 17 amino acids. Germline V gene lookup returns CDR1 SGHTA and CDR2 FQGTGA. V trimming: 5 bases; J trimming: 6 bases; junction bases outside the gene matches: 15. The CDR3 protein is CASSLRLAGVKSDTQYF. The CDR3 DNA sequence: TGTGCCAGCAGCCTGAGGTTAGCGGGAGTAAAATCGGATACGCAGTATTTT.

This clone was observed a few times. At one end the junction does not follow the germline gene, possibly because of a read error. The chain carries TRBV20-1 and TRBJ2-7, with D perhaps TRBD1 (6 bases). The CDR3 runs to 11 residues. Germline V gives CDR1 DFQATT, CDR2 SNEGSKA (reference sequence). The CDR3 here is CSAREGAGSGF. The CDR3 bases are TGCAGTGCTAGAGAGGGGGCAGGGAGTGGGTTC.

This clone was seen only once. The chain has TRBV5-1 and TRBJ2-3; 12 nucleotides match TRBD2. CDR3 length: 19 amino acids. CDR1 and CDR2 from the germline V gene are SGHRS and YFSETQ. The junction had 15 bases not matched to a gene; V was cut back by 4 bases and J by 3 bases. The CDR3 here is CASSLLPRLAGVLTDTQYF. In nucleotides, the CDR3 is TGCGCCAGCAGCCTGCTCCCGCGACTAGCGGGAGTGTTAACAGATACGCAGTATTTT.

A single count supports this clone. Other nucleotide sequences in the sample specify the same CDR3. This sequence joins TRBV28 and TRBJ2-2; maybe TRBD1 (6 bases). CDR3 length equals 15 residues. Germline V gene sequence: CDR1 MDHEN, CDR2 SYDVKM. V dropped 5 bases and J dropped 1 base, with 11 bases sitting between them. The CDR3, as DNA: TGTGCCAGCAGTCTAGGACAGATGAACACCGGGGAGCTGTTTTTT. Encoded protein: CASSLGQMNTGELFF.

The chain is built from TRBV11-2 and TRBJ1-2, with TRBD1 matching over 7 bases. The CDR3 contains 16 residues. CDR1 is SGHAT, CDR2 FQNNGV, per germline. Germline trimming cut 5 bases from V and 11 bases from J; bases unmatched to any gene: 20. CDR3 sequence reads: CASSPGSGRGFKWYTF. The CDR3 bases are TGTGCCAGCAGCCCTGGTAGCGGCAGGGGGTTTAAGTGGTACACCTTC.

V usage is TRBV2 and J usage is TRBJ2-2; tentative D call: TRBD1 (5 bases). Germline V gene lookup returns CDR1 SNHLY and CDR2 FYNNEI. This CDR3 spans 13 amino acids. Trimming left V 7 bases short and J 2 bases short, with 8 bases between. DNA of the CDR3: TGTGCCAGCACTGGGGCAAACACCGGGGAGCTGTTTTTT. Residues: CASTGANTGELFF. Drawing the rest from reference TRBV2 and TRBJ2-2, the complete variable domain is EPEVTQTPSHQVTQMGQEVILRCVPISNHLYFYWYRQILGQKVEFLVSFYNNEISEKSEIFDDQFSVERPDGSNFTLKIRSTKLEDSAMYFCASTGANTGELFFGEGSRLTVL.

This chain connects TRBV6-5 to TRBJ1-2; possible D gene TRBD1, 6 bases. V was clipped by 2 bases and J by 3 bases, with 16 bases between them. This CDR3 contains 16 residues. From germline, CDR1 is MNHEY and CDR2 SVGAGI. The CDR3 DNA reads as TGTGCCAGCAGTTACGATCAAAACAGGGTTCACTATGGCTACACCTTC. It translates to CASSYDQNRVHYGYTF.

V gene TRBV11-1 combines with J gene TRBJ2-1; possible D gene TRBD2, 7 bases. There are 15 residues in the CDR3. Trimming cost V 5 bases and J 4 bases, with 15 bases left between them. CDR1 SGHAT and CDR2 FQDESV come from the germline V gene (reference sequence). The DNA of the CDR3 is TGTGCCAGCAGCCGGCGGAGGGGGGGGTACAATGAGCAGTTCTTC. Translated: CASSRRRGGYNEQFF.

The chain combines TRBV7-8 with TRBJ2-2; 12 nucleotides align to TRBD2. CDR1 is SGHVS, CDR2 FQNEAQ, per germline. Unmatched junction bases numbered 14, after V lost 5 bases and J lost 4 bases. The CDR3 has 19 residues. As DNA, the CDR3 is TGTGCCAGCAGCCCGACTAGCGGGGGAAACACTTGGACCACCGGGGAGCTGTTTTTT. Translated, it gives CASSPTSGGNTWTTGELFF.

The CDR3 region is CAISDPLLAANYEQYF. In DNA form, the CDR3 reads TGTGCCATCAGTGACCCGTTACTAGCGGCAAATTACGAGCAGTACTTC. V and J are TRBV10-3 and TRBJ2-7; TRBD2 aligns across 8 bases. The CDR3 length is 16 residues. Germline V CDR1 and CDR2: ENHRY, SYGVKD. The J segment lost 4 bases and the V segment lost 3 bases, leaving 11 bases of the junction unmatched.

This chain connects TRBV30 to TRBJ2-7, with a tentative D call TRBD2 (5 bases). CDR1 is GTSNPN and CDR2 is SVGIG in the germline V gene (reference sequence). CDR3 length equals 11 residues. Trimming took off 4 bases at V and 7 bases at J, with 11 bases between the two ends. In DNA form, the CDR3 reads TGTGCCTGGACCACTAGGAGGGAGCAGTACTTC. As protein: CAWTTRREQYF.